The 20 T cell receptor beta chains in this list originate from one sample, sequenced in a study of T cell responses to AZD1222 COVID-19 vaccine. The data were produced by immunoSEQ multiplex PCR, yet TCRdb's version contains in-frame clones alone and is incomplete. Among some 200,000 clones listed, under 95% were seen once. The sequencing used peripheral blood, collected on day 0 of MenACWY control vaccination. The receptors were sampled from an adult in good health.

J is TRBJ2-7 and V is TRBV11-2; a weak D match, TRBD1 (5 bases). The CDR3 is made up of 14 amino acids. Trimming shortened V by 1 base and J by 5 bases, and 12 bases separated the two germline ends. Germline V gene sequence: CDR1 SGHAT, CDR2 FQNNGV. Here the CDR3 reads CASSLVARAHEQYF. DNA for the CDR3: TGTGCCAGCAGCTTAGTAGCCAGGGCCCACGAGCAGTACTTC.

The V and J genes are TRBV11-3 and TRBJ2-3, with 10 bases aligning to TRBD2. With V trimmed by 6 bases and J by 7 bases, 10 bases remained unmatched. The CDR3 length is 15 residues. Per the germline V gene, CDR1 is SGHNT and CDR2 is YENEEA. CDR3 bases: TGTGCCAGCAGTCCGAGCGGGGGGGCCGTAAATACGCAGTATTTT. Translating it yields CASSPSGGAVNTQYF.

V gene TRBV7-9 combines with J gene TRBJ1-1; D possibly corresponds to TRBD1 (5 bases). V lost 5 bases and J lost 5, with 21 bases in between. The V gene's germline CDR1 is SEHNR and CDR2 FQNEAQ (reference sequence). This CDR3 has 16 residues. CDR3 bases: TGTGCCAGCAGCGCGGCGAGGGACTGGGTCGGGACTGAAGCTTTCTTT. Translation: CASSAARDWVGTEAFF.

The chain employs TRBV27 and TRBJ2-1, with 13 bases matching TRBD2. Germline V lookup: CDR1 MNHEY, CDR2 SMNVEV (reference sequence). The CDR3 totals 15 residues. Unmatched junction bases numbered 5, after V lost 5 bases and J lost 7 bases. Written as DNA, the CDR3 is TGTGCCAGCAGTCTGACGACTAGCGGGGGGAATGAGCAGTTCTTC. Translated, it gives CASSLTTSGGNEQFF.

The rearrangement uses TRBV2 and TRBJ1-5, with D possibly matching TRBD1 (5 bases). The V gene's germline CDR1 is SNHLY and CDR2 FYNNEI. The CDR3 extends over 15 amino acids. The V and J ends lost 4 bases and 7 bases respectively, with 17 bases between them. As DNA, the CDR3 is TGTGCCAGCAGTGGATTGGTTCAGGGAGGGCAGCCCCAGCATTTT. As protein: CASSGLVQGGQPQHF.

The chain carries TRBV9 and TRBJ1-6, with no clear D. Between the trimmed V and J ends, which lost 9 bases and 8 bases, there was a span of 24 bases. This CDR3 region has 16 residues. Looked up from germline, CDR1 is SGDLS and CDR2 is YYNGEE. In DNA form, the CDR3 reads TGTGCCACGGGTGCCCTTCAAGGAGGTTTGGATTCACCCCTCCACTTT. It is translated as CATGALQGGLDSPLHF.

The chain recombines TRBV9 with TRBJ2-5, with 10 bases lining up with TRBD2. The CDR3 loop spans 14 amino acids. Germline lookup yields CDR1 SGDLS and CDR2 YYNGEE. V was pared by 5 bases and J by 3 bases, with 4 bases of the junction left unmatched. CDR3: CASSRGTSEETQYF. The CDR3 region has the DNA TGTGCCAGCAGTAGAGGGACTAGCGAAGAGACCCAGTACTTC.

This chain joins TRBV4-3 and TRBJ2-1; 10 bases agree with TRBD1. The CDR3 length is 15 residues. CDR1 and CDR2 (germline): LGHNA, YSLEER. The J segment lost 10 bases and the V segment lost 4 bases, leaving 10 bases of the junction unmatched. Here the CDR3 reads CASSLHGTGVREQFF. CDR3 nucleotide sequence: TGCGCCAGCAGCCTACACGGGACAGGGGTTCGGGAGCAGTTCTTC.

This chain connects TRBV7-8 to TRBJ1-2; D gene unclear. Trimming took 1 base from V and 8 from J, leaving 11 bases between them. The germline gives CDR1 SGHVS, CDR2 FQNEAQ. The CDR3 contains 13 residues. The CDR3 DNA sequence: TGTGCCAGCAGCTTAGGACCCTATAGAGGCTACACCTTC. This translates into CASSLGPYRGYTF. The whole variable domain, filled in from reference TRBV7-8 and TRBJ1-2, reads GAGVSQSPRYKVAKRGQDVALRCDPISGHVSLFWYQQALGQGPEFLTYFQNEAQLDKSGLPSDRFFAERPEGSVSTLKIQRTQQEDSAVYLCASSLGPYRGYTFGSGTRLTVV.

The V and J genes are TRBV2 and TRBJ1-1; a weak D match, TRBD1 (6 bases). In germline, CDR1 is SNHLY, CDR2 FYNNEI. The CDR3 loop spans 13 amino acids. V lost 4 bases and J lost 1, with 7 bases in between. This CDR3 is CASSVGANTEAFF. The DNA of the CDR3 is TGTGCCAGCAGTGTGGGGGCGAACACTGAAGCTTTCTTT.

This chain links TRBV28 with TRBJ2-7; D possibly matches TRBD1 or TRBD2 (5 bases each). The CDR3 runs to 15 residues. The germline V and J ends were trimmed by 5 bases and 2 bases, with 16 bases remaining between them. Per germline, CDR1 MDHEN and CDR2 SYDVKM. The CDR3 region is CASSGDGALAYEQYF. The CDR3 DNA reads TGTGCCAGCAGTGGGGACGGGGCTCTGGCCTACGAGCAGTACTTC. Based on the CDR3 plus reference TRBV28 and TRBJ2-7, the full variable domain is DVKVTQSSRYLVKRTGEKVFLECVQDMDHENMFWYRQDPGLGLRLIYFSYDVKMKEKGDIPEGYSVSREKKERFSLILESASTNQTSMYLCASSGDGALAYEQYFGPGTRLTVT.

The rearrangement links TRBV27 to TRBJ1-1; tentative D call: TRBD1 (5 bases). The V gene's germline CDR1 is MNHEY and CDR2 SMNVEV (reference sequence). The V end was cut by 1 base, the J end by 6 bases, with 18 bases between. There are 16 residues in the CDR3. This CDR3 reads CASSLFSGLLGAEAFF. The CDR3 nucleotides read TGTGCCAGCAGTTTATTTTCGGGACTTCTAGGGGCTGAAGCTTTCTTT.

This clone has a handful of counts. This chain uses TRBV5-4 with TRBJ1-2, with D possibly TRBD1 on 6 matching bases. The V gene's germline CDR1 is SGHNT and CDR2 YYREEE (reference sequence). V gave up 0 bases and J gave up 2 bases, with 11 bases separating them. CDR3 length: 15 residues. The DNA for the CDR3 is TGTGCCAGCAGCTTGGGGGGGCCGGGGAACTATGGCTACACCTTC. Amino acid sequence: CASSLGGPGNYGYTF.

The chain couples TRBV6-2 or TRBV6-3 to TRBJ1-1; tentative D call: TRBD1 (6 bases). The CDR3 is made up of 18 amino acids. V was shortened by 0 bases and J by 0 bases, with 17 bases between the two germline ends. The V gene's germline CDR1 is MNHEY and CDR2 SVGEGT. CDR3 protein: CASSYSTRGRGMNTEAFF. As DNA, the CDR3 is TGTGCCAGCAGTTACTCGACGAGGGGAAGGGGGATGAACACTGAAGCTTTCTTT.

CDR3 amino acids: CASSKGDNDHQETQYF. DNA of the CDR3: TGTGCCAGCAGCAAAGGCGACAACGATCACCAAGAGACCCAGTACTTC. The chain employs TRBV21-1 and TRBJ2-5; TRBD1, the table's D call, was not compared with the DNA. TRBV21-1 is listed as a pseudogene. The CDR3 spans 16 residues.

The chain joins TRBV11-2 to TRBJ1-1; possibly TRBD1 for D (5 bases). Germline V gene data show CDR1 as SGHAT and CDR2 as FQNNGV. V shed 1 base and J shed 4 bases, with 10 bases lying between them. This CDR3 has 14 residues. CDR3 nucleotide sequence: TGTGCCAGCAGCTTAGTTGGGGGGGGCACTGAAGCTTTCTTT. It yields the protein CASSLVGGGTEAFF.

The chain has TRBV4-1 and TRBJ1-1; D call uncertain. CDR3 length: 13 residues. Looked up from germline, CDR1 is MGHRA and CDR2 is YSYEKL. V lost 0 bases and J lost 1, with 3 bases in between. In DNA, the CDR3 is TGCGCCAGCAGCCAAGAAAGGAACACTGAAGCTTTCTTT. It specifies CASSQERNTEAFF.

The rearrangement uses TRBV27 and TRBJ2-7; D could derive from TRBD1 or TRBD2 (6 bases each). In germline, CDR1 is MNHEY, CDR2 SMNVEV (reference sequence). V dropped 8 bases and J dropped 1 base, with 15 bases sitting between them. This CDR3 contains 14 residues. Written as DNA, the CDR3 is TGTGCCAGCCACCCCTGGGGGGCTTCCTACGAGCAGTACTTC. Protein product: CASHPWGASYEQYF.

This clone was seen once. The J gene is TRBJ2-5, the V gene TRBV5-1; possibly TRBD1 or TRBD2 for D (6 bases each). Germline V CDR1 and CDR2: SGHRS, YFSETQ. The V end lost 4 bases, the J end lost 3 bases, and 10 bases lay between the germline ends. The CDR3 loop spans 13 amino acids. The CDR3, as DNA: TGCGCCAGCAGCGGGGGGCCCGAAGAGACCCAGTACTTC. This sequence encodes CASSGGPEETQYF. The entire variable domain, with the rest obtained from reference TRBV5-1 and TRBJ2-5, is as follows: KAGVTQTPRYLIKTRGQQVTLSCSPISGHRSVSWYQQTPGQGLQFLFEYFSETQRNKGNFPGRFSGRQFSNSRSEMNVSTLELGDSALYLCASSGGPEETQYFGPGTRLLVL.

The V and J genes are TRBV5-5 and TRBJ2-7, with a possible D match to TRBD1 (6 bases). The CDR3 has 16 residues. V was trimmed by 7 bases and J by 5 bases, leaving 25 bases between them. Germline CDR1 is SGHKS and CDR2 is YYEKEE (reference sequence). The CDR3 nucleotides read TGTGCCAGCCGCGCTGAAACAGGGTTGGTCCTCCACGAGCAGTACTTC. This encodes CASRAETGLVLHEQYF.